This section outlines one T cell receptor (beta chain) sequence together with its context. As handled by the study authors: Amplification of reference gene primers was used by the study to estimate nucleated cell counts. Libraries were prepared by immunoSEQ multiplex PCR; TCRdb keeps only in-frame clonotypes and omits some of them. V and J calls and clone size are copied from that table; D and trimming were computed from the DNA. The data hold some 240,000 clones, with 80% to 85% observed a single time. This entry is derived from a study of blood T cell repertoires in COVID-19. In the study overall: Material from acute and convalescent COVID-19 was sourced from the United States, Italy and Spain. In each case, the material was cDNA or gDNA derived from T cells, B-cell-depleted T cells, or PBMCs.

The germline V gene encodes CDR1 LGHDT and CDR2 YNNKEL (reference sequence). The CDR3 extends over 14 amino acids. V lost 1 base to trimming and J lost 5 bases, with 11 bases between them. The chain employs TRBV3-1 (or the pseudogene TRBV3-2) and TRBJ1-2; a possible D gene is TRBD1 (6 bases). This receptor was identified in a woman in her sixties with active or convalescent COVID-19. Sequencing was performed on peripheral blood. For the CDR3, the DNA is TGTGCCAGCAGCCAAGTCAGGGGTCAGTATGGCTACACCTTC. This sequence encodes CASSQVRGQYGYTF.